These 22 T cell receptor beta chains were sequenced from one sample in a study of blood T cell repertoires in COVID-19. Data came from immunoSEQ multiplex PCR; TCRdb stores just in-frame clones and leaves some out. This repertoire shows fewer than 250,000 clones, 75% to 85% found once; its top ten account for 6.9%. The specimen sequenced was peripheral blood. All receptors come from a man aged 60 to 69 with acute or convalescent COVID-19.

The chain links TRBV23-1 to TRBJ1-3; tentatively, D is TRBD1 (5 bases). TRBV23-1 is identified as an open reading frame with a role that is uncertain. This CDR3 has 15 residues. Trimming took 5 bases from V and 0 from J, leaving 11 bases between them. The CDR3 DNA reads as TGCGCCAGCAGTGGTAGGGACTTCTCTGGAAACACCATATATTTT. The encoded protein is CASSGRDFSGNTIYF.

This chain joins TRBV19 and TRBJ2-7; TRBD1 aligns across 9 bases. There are 16 residues in the CDR3. CDR1 LNHDA and CDR2 SQIVND come from the germline V gene (reference sequence). V was pared by 10 bases and J by 3 bases, with 16 bases of the junction left unmatched. The CDR3 sequence is CAISPLQTGGDYEQYF. DNA for the CDR3: TGTGCCATTAGCCCCCTCCAGACAGGGGGGGACTACGAGCAGTACTTC.

The J gene is TRBJ1-4, the V gene TRBV29-1; 7 bases align to TRBD1. This CDR3 is built from 12 residues. With 4 bases clipped from V and 8 bases from J, the junction kept 4 bases outside the gene matches. Looked up from germline, CDR1 is SQVTM and CDR2 is ANQGSEA. The CDR3 DNA sequence: TGCAGCGTTGGAAGACAGGGAGAAAAACTGTTTTTT. Residues: CSVGRQGEKLFF.

The chain uses TRBV5-1 and TRBJ1-1; TRBD1 agrees at 12 bases. J was trimmed by 0 bases and V by 4 bases; bases with no gene match: 7. CDR1 is SGHRS, CDR2 YFSETQ, per germline. There are 17 residues in the CDR3. CDR3 DNA sequence: TGCGCCAGCAGCGTAACGGGACAGGGGGCCGTGAACACTGAAGCTTTCTTT. Translation gives CASSVTGQGAVNTEAFF.

V gene TRBV5-1 combines with J gene TRBJ2-7; 10 bases map to TRBD1. The CDR3 consists of 15 residues. Trimming took 3 bases from V and 9 from J; bases not matched to a gene: 12. Germline CDR1 SGHRS, CDR2 YFSETQ. As DNA, the CDR3 is TGCGCCAGCAGCTCAATACCGGGACAGGGGAGGCCGCAGTACTTC. Its translation is CASSSIPGQGRPQYF.

The chain couples TRBV11-2 to TRBJ2-1; no clear D. V was trimmed by 2 bases and J by 5 bases, leaving 13 bases between them. The germline CDR1 and CDR2 sequences are SGHAT and FQNNGV. The CDR3 is 15 residues long. This CDR3 is CASSLQEFRNNEQFF. Written as DNA, the CDR3 is TGTGCCAGCAGCTTACAGGAATTCCGGAACAATGAGCAGTTCTTC.

The rearrangement joins TRBV2 to TRBJ1-4, with 8 bases lining up with TRBD1. The CDR3 runs 13 residues. V shed 10 bases and J 7 bases; nucleotides not matched to a gene: 8. CDR1 and CDR2 (germline): SNHLY, FYNNEI. CDR3 protein: CATSTGAGEKLFF. In DNA, the CDR3 is TGTGCCACCTCGACAGGGGCTGGTGAAAAACTGTTTTTT. The full variable domain, with the rest looked up from reference TRBV2 and TRBJ1-4, is EPEVTQTPSHQVTQMGQEVILRCVPISNHLYFYWYRQILGQKVEFLVSFYNNEISEKSEIFDDQFSVERPDGSNFTLKIRSTKLEDSAMYFCATSTGAGEKLFFGSGTQLSVL.

The V and J genes are TRBV10-1 and TRBJ1-4, with D uncertain. V was pared by 7 bases and J by 1 base, with 31 bases between. Per the germline V gene, CDR1 is WNHNN and CDR2 is SYGVQD (reference sequence). The CDR3 extends over 21 amino acids. In DNA, the CDR3 is TGCGCCAGCATTGTCATTTTCGGTCTGAACCTTGGCGGCGTAACTAATGAAAAACTGTTTTTT. Protein product: CASIVIFGLNLGGVTNEKLFF.

The rearrangement links TRBV5-6 to TRBJ2-2; D unresolved. Germline V gene sequence: CDR1 SGHDT, CDR2 YYEEEE. This CDR3 has 15 residues. V lost 1 base and J 2 bases, leaving 9 bases between the germline ends. The CDR3 region is CASSLLRANTGELFF. In DNA form, the CDR3 reads TGTGCCAGCAGCTTGCTACGCGCTAACACCGGGGAGCTGTTTTTT.

The genes are TRBV18 and TRBJ1-6; D is unclear. Looked up from germline, CDR1 is KGHSH and CDR2 is LQKENI. The CDR3 length is 16 residues. With 2 bases removed from V and 0 bases from J, the gap between germline ends came to 8 bases. CDR3 bases: TGTGCCAGCTCACCATTGTCTAGCTCCTATAATTCACCCCTCCACTTT. Translating gives CASSPLSSSYNSPLHF.

The V and J genes are TRBV9 and TRBJ1-1, with D perhaps TRBD1 (6 bases). The germline gives CDR1 SGDLS, CDR2 YYNGEE. This CDR3 contains 14 residues. The V end was cut by 4 bases, the J end by 8 bases, with 18 bases between. CDR3 in DNA: TGTGCCAGCAGCCCAGGGGATACGCCGCGAGAAGCTTTCTTT. It specifies CASSPGDTPREAFF.

V is TRBV14 and J is TRBJ2-3; 7 bases match TRBD2. The CDR3 loop spans 14 amino acids. Trimming removed 5 bases from V and 4 bases from J; junction bases left unmatched: 6. Germline V CDR1 and CDR2: SGHDN, FVKESK. CDR3 DNA sequence: TGTGCCAGCAGCTACGGACTAGTGTCAGATACGCAGTATTTT. As protein: CASSYGLVSDTQYF. The whole variable domain, remainder taken from reference TRBV14 and TRBJ2-3, is EAGVTQFPSHSVIEKGQTVTLRCDPISGHDNLYWYRRVMGKEIKFLLHFVKESKQDESGMPNNRFLAERTGGTYSTLKVQPAELEDSGVYFCASSYGLVSDTQYFGPGTRLTVL.

This clone has just a few counts. The chain carries TRBV24-1 and TRBJ2-1; weak D call: TRBD1 (6 bases). Trimming left V 5 bases short and J 0 bases short, with 22 bases between. The CDR3 has 19 amino acids. The germline gives CDR1 KGHDR, CDR2 SFDVKD. CDR3 bases: TGTGCCACCAGTGGGGCCGGATTAGGCGGACAGAGCTCCTACAATGAGCAGTTCTTC. Translating it yields CATSGAGLGGQSSYNEQFF.

This clone was observed a handful of times. This chain connects TRBV7-2 to TRBJ2-1; 8 nucleotides match TRBD2. V trimming: 4 bases; J trimming: 3 bases; junction bases outside the gene matches: 11. Germline loops: CDR1 SGHTA, CDR2 FQGNSA. The CDR3 extends over 17 amino acids. The CDR3 region has the DNA TGTGCCAGCAGCTCCCAAGCGGGGCGGGGGGTCTACAATGAGCAGTTCTTC. Residues: CASSSQAGRGVYNEQFF.

Here the CDR3 reads CASSLGTGESEKLFF. The CDR3 DNA reads TGTGCCAGCAGTTTGGGGACAGGGGAAAGTGAAAAACTGTTTTTT. The V and J genes are TRBV6-5 and TRBJ1-4; 10 bases match TRBD1. Germline V gives CDR1 MNHEY, CDR2 SVGAGI. Germline trimming cut 4 bases from V and 7 bases from J; bases unmatched to any gene: 6. The CDR3 totals 15 residues.

This clone was seen only a few times. The rearrangement links TRBV19 to TRBJ1-3; unclear D gene. From germline, CDR1 is LNHDA and CDR2 SQIVND (reference sequence). V lost 3 bases, J lost 0 bases, and 9 bases lay in between. This CDR3 contains 15 residues. CDR3: CASSIRHSSGNTIYF. Written as DNA, the CDR3 is TGTGCCAGTAGTATCCGGCACAGCTCTGGAAACACCATATATTTT.

The V gene is TRBV18, the J gene TRBJ2-5; TRBD2 aligns across 8 bases. CDR3 length: 14 residues. The V and J ends lost 6 bases and 4 bases, in that order; junction bases with no gene match: 7. Germline loops: CDR1 KGHSH, CDR2 LQKENI. CDR3: CASSSGRGVETQYF. Here the CDR3 DNA reads TGTGCCAGCTCGAGCGGGAGAGGCGTAGAGACCCAGTACTTC.

The chain uses TRBV24-1 and TRBJ2-1, with 10 bases that match TRBD2. After removal of 4 bases from V and 4 bases from J, the junction contained 6 bases not matched to a gene. Germline V lookup: CDR1 KGHDR, CDR2 SFDVKD. This CDR3 is 16 amino acids long. The CDR3 DNA is TGTGCCACCAGTGACTCAGCGGGAGGGAGGTACAATGAGCAGTTCTTC. Its translation: CATSDSAGGRYNEQFF.

The chain uses TRBV29-1 and TRBJ1-1; D is unclear. The CDR3 is 12 residues long. Trimming pared 7 bases from V and 2 bases from J, leaving 11 bases between. Per the germline V gene, CDR1 is SQVTM and CDR2 is ANQGSEA. DNA for the CDR3: TGCAGCGCCGGACGGGGAAACACTGAAGCTTTCTTT. Amino acid sequence: CSAGRGNTEAFF. Combining the CDR3 with reference TRBV29-1 and TRBJ1-1 gives the whole variable domain SAVISQKPSRDICQRGTSLTIQCQVDSQVTMMFWYRQQPGQSLTLIATANQGSEATYESGFVIDKFPISRPNLTFSTLTVSNMSPEDSSIYLCSAGRGNTEAFFGQGTRLTVV.

The chain combines TRBV24-1 with TRBJ2-1, with 8 bases lining up with TRBD2. V lost 3 bases to trimming and J lost 7 bases; unmatched junction nucleotides: 7. Germline V lookup: CDR1 KGHDR, CDR2 SFDVKD. The CDR3 is 15 amino acids. In nucleotides, the CDR3 is TGTGCCACCAGTGATCCGGGGACTAGTGGGAATGAGCAGTTCTTC. Its protein product is CATSDPGTSGNEQFF.

The chain recombines TRBV5-4 with TRBJ2-1, with TRBD2 matching over 13 bases. CDR1 SGHNT and CDR2 YYREEE come from the germline V gene (reference sequence). With V trimmed by 3 bases and J by 13 bases, 10 bases remained unmatched. The CDR3 is 15 residues long. The CDR3 nucleotides read TGTGCCAGCAGCTCGGGACTAGCGGGGAAGGGAGGACAGTTCTTC. Translation gives CASSSGLAGKGGQFF.

This chain connects TRBV19 to TRBJ2-2; D is perhaps TRBD1 (5 bases). Trimming stripped 3 bases from V and 5 bases from J, with 10 bases between. The CDR3 is 14 residues long. Germline CDR1 reads LNHDA; CDR2 reads SQIVND (reference sequence). Here the CDR3 reads CASSIEGETGELFF. The DNA of the CDR3 is TGTGCCAGTAGTATCGAAGGGGAAACCGGGGAGCTGTTTTTT.